Described below is a single T cell receptor beta chain sequence and its context. Researchers defined stable Graves' hyperthyroidism as no ophthalmopathy progression within 18 months. Hyperthyroidism in the patients, aged 18 to 65, was newly diagnosed and under 2 months in duration. This CDR3 is built from 17 residues. After removal of 7 bases from V and 7 bases from J, the junction contained 10 bases not matched to a gene. The data originate from a study of T cells in Graves' hyperthyroidism and ophthalmopathy. The TCR beta CDR3 regions underwent amplification using RNA transcripts as the source. First-round RT-PCR with HTBI primers amplified the TCR CDR3 region. One entry per CDR3 protein, called by TCRdb with MiXCR from the multiplex PCR reads. The table records about 350,000 distinct CDR3 sequences, approximately 15% of them present only once.

This TCR came from a woman aged 25-40 years with Graves' hyperthyroidism. Material for sequencing was blood. This sequence joins TRBV12-3 or TRBV12-4 and TRBJ2-1; 16 nucleotides line up with TRBD2. CDR3 sequence (DNA): TGTGCCAGCAACGTAACTCCGGGACTAGCGGGAGGGAATGAGCAGTTCTTC. Protein product: CASNVTPGLAGGNEQFF.